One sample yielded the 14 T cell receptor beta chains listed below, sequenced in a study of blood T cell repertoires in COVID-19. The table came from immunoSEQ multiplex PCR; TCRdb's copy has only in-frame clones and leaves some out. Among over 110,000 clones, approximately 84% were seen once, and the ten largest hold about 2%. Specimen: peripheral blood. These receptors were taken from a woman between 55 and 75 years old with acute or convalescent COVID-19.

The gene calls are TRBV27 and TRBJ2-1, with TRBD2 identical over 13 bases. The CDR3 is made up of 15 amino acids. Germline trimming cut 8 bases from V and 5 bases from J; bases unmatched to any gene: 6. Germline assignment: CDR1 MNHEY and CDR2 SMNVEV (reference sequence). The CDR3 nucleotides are TGTGCCAGCGCGTACGGGACTAGCGGGAACAATGAGCAGTTCTTC. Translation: CASAYGTSGNNEQFF.

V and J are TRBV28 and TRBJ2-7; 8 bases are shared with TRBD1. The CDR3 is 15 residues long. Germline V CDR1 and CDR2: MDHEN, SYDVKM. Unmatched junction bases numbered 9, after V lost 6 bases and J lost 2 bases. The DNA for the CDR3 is TGTGCCAGCAGCGGGCCCCGGGACAGGACCTACGAGCAGTACTTC. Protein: CASSGPRDRTYEQYF.

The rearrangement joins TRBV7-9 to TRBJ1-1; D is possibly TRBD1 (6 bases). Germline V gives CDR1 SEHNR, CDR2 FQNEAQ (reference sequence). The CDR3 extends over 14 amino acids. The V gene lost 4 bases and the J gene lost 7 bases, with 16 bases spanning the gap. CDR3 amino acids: CASSSTTGGSEAFF. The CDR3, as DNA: TGTGCCAGCAGCTCCACGACAGGCGGCAGTGAAGCTTTCTTT.

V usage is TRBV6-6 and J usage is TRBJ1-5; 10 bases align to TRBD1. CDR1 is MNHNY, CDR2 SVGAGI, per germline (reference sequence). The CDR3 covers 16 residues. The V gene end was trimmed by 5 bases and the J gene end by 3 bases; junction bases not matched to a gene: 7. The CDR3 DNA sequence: TGTGCCAGCAGTACCCCGGGACAGGGGAACAATCAGCCCCAGCATTTT. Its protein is CASSTPGQGNNQPQHF.

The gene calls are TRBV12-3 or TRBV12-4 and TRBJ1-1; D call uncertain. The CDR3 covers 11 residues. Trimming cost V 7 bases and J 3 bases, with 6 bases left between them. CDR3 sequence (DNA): TGTGCCAGCACCACTTACACTGAAGCTTTCTTT. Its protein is CASTTYTEAFF.

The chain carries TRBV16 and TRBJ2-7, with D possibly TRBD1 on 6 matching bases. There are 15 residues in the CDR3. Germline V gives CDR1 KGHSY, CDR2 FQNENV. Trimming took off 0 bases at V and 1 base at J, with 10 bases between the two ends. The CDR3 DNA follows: TGTGCCAGCAGCCAATCTGGCAGGGGATCCTACGAGCAGTACTTC. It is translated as CASSQSGRGSYEQYF.

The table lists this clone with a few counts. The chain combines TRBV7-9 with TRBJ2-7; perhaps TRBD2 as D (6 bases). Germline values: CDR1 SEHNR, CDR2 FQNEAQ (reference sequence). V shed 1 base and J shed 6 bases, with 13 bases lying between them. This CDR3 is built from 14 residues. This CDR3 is CASSLGSGGAEQYF. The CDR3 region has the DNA TGTGCCAGCAGCTTAGGCTCAGGAGGGGCCGAGCAGTACTTC.

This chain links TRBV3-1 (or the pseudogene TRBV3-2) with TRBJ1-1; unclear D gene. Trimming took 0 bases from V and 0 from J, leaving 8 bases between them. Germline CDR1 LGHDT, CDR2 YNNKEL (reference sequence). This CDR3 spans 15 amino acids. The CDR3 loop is CASSQEGRLNTEAFF. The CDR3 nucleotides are TGTGCCAGCAGCCAAGAAGGGAGGTTGAACACTGAAGCTTTCTTT.

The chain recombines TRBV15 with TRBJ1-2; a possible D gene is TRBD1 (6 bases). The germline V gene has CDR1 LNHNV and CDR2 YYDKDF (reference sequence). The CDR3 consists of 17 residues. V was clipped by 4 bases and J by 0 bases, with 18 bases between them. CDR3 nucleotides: TGTGCCACCAGCAACCCCAGGGGAGGGGGGACTAACTATGGCTACACCTTC. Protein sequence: CATSNPRGGGTNYGYTF.

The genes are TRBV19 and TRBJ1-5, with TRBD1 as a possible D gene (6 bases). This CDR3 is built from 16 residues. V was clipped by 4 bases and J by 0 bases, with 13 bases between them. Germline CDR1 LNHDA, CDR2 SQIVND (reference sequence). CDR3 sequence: CASSNRDKNSNQPQHF. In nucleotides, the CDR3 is TGTGCCAGTAGTAATAGGGACAAGAATAGCAATCAGCCCCAGCATTTT.

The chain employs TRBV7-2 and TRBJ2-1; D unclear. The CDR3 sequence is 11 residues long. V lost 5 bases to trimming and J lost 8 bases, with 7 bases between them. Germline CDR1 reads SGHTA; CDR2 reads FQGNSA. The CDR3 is CASSPIHEQFF. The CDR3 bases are TGTGCCAGCAGCCCCATTCATGAGCAGTTCTTC.

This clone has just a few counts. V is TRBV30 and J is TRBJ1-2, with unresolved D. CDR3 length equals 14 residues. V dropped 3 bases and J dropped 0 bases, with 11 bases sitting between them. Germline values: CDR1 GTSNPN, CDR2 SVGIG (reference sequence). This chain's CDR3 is CAWSEIQANYGYTF. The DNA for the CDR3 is TGTGCCTGGAGCGAGATTCAAGCTAACTATGGCTACACCTTC. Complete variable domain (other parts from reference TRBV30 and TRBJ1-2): SQTIHQWPATLVQPVGSPLSLECTVEGTSNPNLYWYRQAAGRGLQLLFYSVGIGQISSEVPQNLSASRPQDRQFILSSKKLLLSDSGFYLCAWSEIQANYGYTFGSGTRLTVV.

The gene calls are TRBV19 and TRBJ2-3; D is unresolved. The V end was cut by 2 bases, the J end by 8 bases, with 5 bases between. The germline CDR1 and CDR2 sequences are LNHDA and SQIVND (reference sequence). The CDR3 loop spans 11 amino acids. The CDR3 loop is CASSIQATQYF. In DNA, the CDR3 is TGTGCCAGTAGTATACAGGCTACGCAGTATTTT.

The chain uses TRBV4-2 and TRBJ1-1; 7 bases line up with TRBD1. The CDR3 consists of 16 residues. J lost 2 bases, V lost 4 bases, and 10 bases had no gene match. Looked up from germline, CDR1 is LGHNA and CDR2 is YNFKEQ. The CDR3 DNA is TGTGCCAGCAGCCTCATCCACGGGGACAGTAACACTGAAGCTTTCTTT. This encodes CASSLIHGDSNTEAFF.